This is a list of T cell receptor beta chains from one sample in a study of human T cells and chemical hapten exposure. TCRdb passed the RACE reads through MiXCR, listing each CDR3 protein once. Of about 54,000 distinct CDR3 sequences in the sample, 9.9% were seen once. The sample in question was whole blood, obtained in connection with sensitization to the hapten diphenylcyclopropenone (DPC). The receptor source for this set is a woman aged 50 to 60 with alopecia areata. Some clones in this sample may be carry-over from other donors' samples. Both conserved end residues are part of each CDR3. The size entry is marked missing in some rows and otherwise reads once, few, many or a size class.

J gene: TRBJ1-2
clone size: many
V gene: TRBV12-3/TRBV12-4
CDR3 protein: CASRRPGSPGYTF

J gene: TRBJ1-5
clone size: -
V gene: TRBV28
CDR3 protein: CASSLGGQGSNQPQHF

J gene: TRBJ2-1
clone size: few
V gene: TRBV5-1
CDR3 protein: CASSPGLAGDNEQFF

J gene: TRBJ2-3
clone size: -
V gene: TRBV6-2/TRBV6-3
CDR3 protein: CASSYSSKDTDTQYF

J gene: TRBJ2-7
clone size: few
V gene: TRBV20-1
CDR3 protein: CSAQGYEQYF

J gene: TRBJ1-5
clone size: many
V gene: TRBV7-9
CDR3 protein: CASSEYGNQPQHF

J gene: TRBJ2-3
clone size: -
V gene: TRBV27
CDR3 protein: CASRILAGGKDTQYF

J gene: TRBJ2-7
clone size: few
V gene: TRBV14
CDR3 protein: CASSLSRSHEQYF

J gene: TRBJ2-5
clone size: -
V gene: TRBV24-1
CDR3 protein: CATSARLGGQETQYF

J gene: TRBJ2-7
clone size: few
V gene: TRBV28
CDR3 protein: CASNSGTPYEQYF

J gene: TRBJ1-1
clone size: few
V gene: TRBV6-5
CDR3 protein: CASSLTNRGMNTEAFF